The 25 T cell receptor beta chains in this list originate from one sample, sequenced in a study of blood T cell repertoires in COVID-19. Generated by immunoSEQ multiplex PCR, the TCRdb table keeps only in-frame clones and is missing some. The sample includes 150,000 or so clones, roughly 90% of them seen just once. The sample taken for sequencing was peripheral blood. Source of these receptors: a man aged 45-65 years with acute or convalescent COVID-19.

V gene TRBV6-1 combines with J gene TRBJ1-4; TRBD1 matches at 7 bases. Germline V gene sequence: CDR1 MNHNS, CDR2 SASEGT. The CDR3 contains 16 residues. With 2 bases clipped from V and 5 bases from J, the junction kept 8 bases outside the gene matches. CDR3 DNA sequence: TGTGCCAGCAGTGAATTCGCTTGGGACAGCAATGAAAAACTGTTTTTT. This gives the protein CASSEFAWDSNEKLFF.

CDR3 amino acids: CASSYGGASMNSPLHF. CDR3 sequence (DNA): TGTGCCAGCAGTTATGGGGGCGCTTCAATGAATTCACCCCTCCACTTT. The chain links TRBV27 to TRBJ1-6, with a weak D call TRBD1 (6 bases). Germline CDR1 reads MNHEY; CDR2 reads SMNVEV (reference sequence). The CDR3 sequence is 16 residues long. Trimming cost V 4 bases and J 7 bases, with 17 bases left between them.

The chain combines TRBV4-1 with TRBJ2-3, with D possibly matching TRBD1 (6 bases). Per germline, CDR1 MGHRA and CDR2 YSYEKL. The CDR3 consists of 16 residues. Trimming cost V 0 bases and J 3 bases, with 13 bases left between them. CDR3: CASSQELQGWTDTQYF. The DNA for the CDR3 is TGCGCCAGCAGCCAAGAGTTGCAGGGGTGGACAGATACGCAGTATTTT.

The chain uses TRBV6-5 and TRBJ1-4; no clear D gene. Germline CDR1 and CDR2: MNHEY and SVGAGI. The CDR3 has 15 residues. Between the trimmed V and J ends, which lost 2 bases and 0 bases, there was a span of 7 bases. The CDR3 is CASSYRRATNEKLFF. In DNA form, the CDR3 reads TGTGCCAGCAGTTACAGGAGAGCAACTAATGAAAAACTGTTTTTT.

The CDR3 bases are TGTGCCAGTAGCTCCAACCGGGGACTAGTGTCCTACGAGCAGTACTTC. Its protein is CASSSNRGLVSYEQYF. This chain connects TRBV19 to TRBJ2-7, with 8 positions matching TRBD2. Germline values: CDR1 LNHDA, CDR2 SQIVND (reference sequence). The CDR3 totals 16 residues. The V and J ends lost 6 bases and 1 base, in that order; junction bases with no gene match: 11. Based on the CDR3 plus reference TRBV19 and TRBJ2-7, the full variable domain is DGGITQSPKYLFRKEGQNVTLSCEQNLNHDAMYWYRQDPGQGLRLIYYSQIVNDFQKGDIAEGYSVSREKKESFPLTVTSAQKNPTAFYLCASSSNRGLVSYEQYFGPGTRLTVT.

The chain combines TRBV27 with TRBJ1-1; 8 bases are shared with TRBD1. This CDR3 is built from 17 residues. The V gene's germline CDR1 is MNHEY and CDR2 SMNVEV (reference sequence). Trimming removed 3 bases from V and 2 bases from J; junction bases left unmatched: 11. Here the CDR3 reads CASSFLRNRGDNTEAFF. In nucleotides, the CDR3 is TGTGCCAGCAGTTTTCTTCGAAACAGGGGGGATAACACTGAAGCTTTCTTT.

This rearrangement joins TRBV28 to TRBJ2-5, with 12 nucleotides matching TRBD2. The CDR3 has 17 amino acids. J gave up 4 bases and V 5 bases, and 11 bases lay outside the gene matches. Per germline, CDR1 MDHEN and CDR2 SYDVKM. CDR3 in amino acids: CASSGPRGLAGTETQYF. The CDR3 DNA is TGTGCCAGCAGTGGGCCCCGAGGACTAGCGGGAACAGAGACCCAGTACTTC.

This chain's CDR3 is CASKRAGDSNQPQHF. CDR3 nucleotides: TGTGCCAGCAAGCGTGCCGGAGATAGCAATCAGCCCCAGCATTTT. V is TRBV2 and J is TRBJ1-5; D call uncertain. V was cut by 7 bases and J by 0 bases, with 13 bases left in between. Germline V gene sequence: CDR1 SNHLY, CDR2 FYNNEI. This CDR3 region has 15 residues. The complete variable domain, with remaining parts taken from reference TRBV2 and TRBJ1-5, reads EPEVTQTPSHQVTQMGQEVILRCVPISNHLYFYWYRQILGQKVEFLVSFYNNEISEKSEIFDDQFSVERPDGSNFTLKIRSTKLEDSAMYFCASKRAGDSNQPQHFGDGTRLSIL.

V usage is TRBV3-1 (or the pseudogene TRBV3-2) and J usage is TRBJ2-6; D ambiguous. This CDR3 has 13 amino acids. The germline V and J ends were trimmed by 6 bases and 0 bases, with 3 bases remaining between them. CDR1 LGHDT and CDR2 YNNKEL come from the germline V gene (reference sequence). Here the CDR3 DNA reads TGTGCCAGCAGGAGCTCTGGGGCCAACGTCCTGACTTTC. Translating gives CASRSSGANVLTF.

This clone has just one count. The chain couples TRBV19 to TRBJ2-6; weak D call: TRBD2 (5 bases). Looked up from germline, CDR1 is LNHDA and CDR2 is SQIVND (reference sequence). The CDR3 length is 15 residues. V was trimmed by 3 bases and J by 0 bases, leaving 6 bases between them. CDR3 in DNA: TGTGCCAGTAGTATCGCGGGCTCTGGGGCCAACGTCCTGACTTTC. It specifies CASSIAGSGANVLTF.

The chain links TRBV6-5 to TRBJ1-5; the match to TRBD1 covers 8 bases. J was trimmed by 4 bases and V by 7 bases; bases with no gene match: 3. The CDR3 spans 13 residues. Germline CDR1 MNHEY, CDR2 SVGAGI. The CDR3 protein is CASKDRGNQPQHF. The CDR3 coding sequence is TGTGCCAGCAAAGACAGGGGAAATCAGCCCCAGCATTTT.

The chain employs TRBV15 and TRBJ1-5; no definite D call. With 4 bases removed from V and 3 bases from J, the gap between germline ends came to 13 bases. Germline V CDR1 and CDR2: LNHNV, YYDKDF (reference sequence). This CDR3 spans 15 amino acids. CDR3 sequence: CATSKTEGYNQPQHF. In DNA, the CDR3 is TGTGCCACCAGCAAAACGGAGGGCTACAATCAGCCCCAGCATTTT. Together with reference TRBV15 and TRBJ1-5, the CDR3 gives the full variable domain: DAMVIQNPRYQVTQFGKPVTLSCSQTLNHNVMYWYQQKSSQAPKLLFHYYDKDFNNEADTPDNFQSRRPNTSFCFLDIRSPGLGDTAMYLCATSKTEGYNQPQHFGDGTRLSIL.

This rearrangement joins TRBV24-1 to TRBJ1-2; unclear D gene. The CDR3 extends over 16 amino acids. In germline, CDR1 is KGHDR, CDR2 SFDVKD. V lost 7 bases and J 8 bases, leaving 25 bases between the germline ends. DNA of the CDR3: TGTGCCACCAGCCCCCGGGATTTCCCCCCCTTTTTCGGCTACACCTTC. Protein: CATSPRDFPPFFGYTF.

The rearrangement joins TRBV13 to TRBJ2-1; TRBD1 matches at 7 bases. This CDR3 has 13 residues. Germline CDR1 reads PRHDT; CDR2 reads FYEKMQ (reference sequence). V lost 5 bases, J lost 3 bases, and 1 base stayed unmatched. The CDR3 loop is CASSNRGYNEQFF. CDR3 sequence (DNA): TGTGCCAGCAGCAACAGGGGCTACAATGAGCAGTTCTTC.

The chain has TRBV10-3 and TRBJ2-3; the match to TRBD2 covers 13 bases. The V gene end was trimmed by 6 bases and the J gene end by 0 bases; junction bases not matched to a gene: 0. The CDR3 sequence is 15 residues long. In germline, CDR1 is ENHRY, CDR2 SYGVKD. The CDR3 sequence is CAIRTSGGSTDTQYF. CDR3 sequence (DNA): TGTGCCATCAGGACTAGCGGGGGGAGCACAGATACGCAGTATTTT.

This clone was observed a handful of times. The chain has TRBV27 and TRBJ1-1; D is unresolved. CDR1 MNHEY and CDR2 SMNVEV come from the germline V gene (reference sequence). Trimming removed 5 bases at V and 1 base at J, with 11 bases between. CDR3 length equals 14 residues. The CDR3 DNA is TGTGCCAGCAGTCTAACAACAGCGAACACTGAAGCTTTCTTT. It yields the protein CASSLTTANTEAFF.

This chain links TRBV27 with TRBJ2-2; D possibly corresponds to TRBD2 (6 bases). CDR1 and CDR2 (germline): MNHEY, SMNVEV (reference sequence). Trimming shortened V by 7 bases and J by 0 bases, and 9 bases separated the two germline ends. The CDR3 runs 14 residues. The CDR3 protein is CASMRGTNTGELFF. The CDR3 DNA sequence: TGTGCCAGCATGCGGGGCACGAACACCGGGGAGCTGTTTTTT.

V usage is TRBV19 and J usage is TRBJ1-5; the D is unclear. The germline V gene encodes CDR1 LNHDA and CDR2 SQIVND (reference sequence). The CDR3 consists of 12 residues. The CDR3 DNA reads as TGTGCTGTGGGGAGATCTGATCAGCCCCAGCATTTT. Translating it yields CAVGRSDQPQHF. Drawing the rest from reference TRBV19 and TRBJ1-5, the complete variable domain is DGGITQSPKYLFRKEGQNVTLSCEQNLNHDAMYWYRQDPGQGLRLIYYSQIVNDFQKGDIAEGYSVSREKKESFPLTVTSAQKNPTAFYLCAVGRSDQPQHFGDGTRLSIL.

This clone was seen more than once but under ten times. This chain connects TRBV7-3 to TRBJ2-1, with a tentative D call TRBD2 (5 bases). V was pared by 2 bases and J by 13 bases, with 9 bases between. This CDR3 comprises 11 residues. Germline-derived CDR1 and CDR2 are SGHTA and FQGTGA. The CDR3 sequence is CASSLGADQFF. In nucleotides, the CDR3 is TGTGCCAGCAGCTTAGGAGCGGATCAGTTCTTC.

The chain is built from TRBV27 and TRBJ1-5; TRBD1 matches 7 bases. Germline V CDR1 and CDR2: MNHEY, SMNVEV (reference sequence). V shed 6 bases and J 2 bases; nucleotides not matched to a gene: 7. This CDR3 has 15 residues. CDR3 residues: CASRRQGFGNQPQHF. For the CDR3, the DNA is TGTGCCAGCAGAAGACAGGGTTTTGGCAATCAGCCCCAGCATTTT.

The V and J genes are TRBV5-1 and TRBJ2-7, with 10 bases lining up with TRBD1. V dropped 2 bases and J dropped 5; count of bases not matched to a gene: 4. The germline V gene encodes CDR1 SGHRS and CDR2 YFSETQ. The CDR3 extends over 14 amino acids. The chain's CDR3 is CASSLDRGPNEQYF. The CDR3 bases are TGCGCCAGCAGCTTAGACAGGGGGCCAAACGAGCAGTACTTC.

V is TRBV11-2 and J is TRBJ2-2, with D perhaps matching TRBD1 (6 bases). This CDR3 has 15 amino acids. From germline, CDR1 is SGHAT and CDR2 FQNNGV. Trimming left V 5 bases short and J 4 bases short, with 14 bases between. In DNA form, the CDR3 reads TGTGCCAGCAGCCGAGCGCAGGGGACCACCGGGGAGCTGTTTTTT. Amino acid sequence: CASSRAQGTTGELFF.

A remark on this clone: The same CDR3 arises from other DNA sequences in this sample as well. CDR3 protein: CASSLLQGYEQYV. The DNA of the CDR3 is TGTGCCAGCAGCTTGCTGCAGGGGTACGAGCAGTACGTC. The rearrangement joins TRBV5-8 to TRBJ2-7; D perhaps matches TRBD1 (6 bases). V was trimmed by 1 base and J by 4 bases, leaving 9 bases between them. Germline V gene sequence: CDR1 SGHTS, CDR2 YDEGEE. The CDR3 runs to 13 residues.

This clone has just a few counts. J is TRBJ1-4 and V is TRBV11-2; 9 positions match TRBD1. V shed 5 bases, J shed 8 bases, and the junction held 9 bases outside the gene matches. The CDR3 is 15 amino acids. CDR1 is SGHAT, CDR2 FQNNGV, per germline. The CDR3 region is CASSLVQGTGEKLFF. The CDR3 DNA reads TGTGCCAGCAGCCTGGTACAGGGGACAGGGGAAAAACTGTTTTTT.

The genes are TRBV2 and TRBJ2-2, with 7 bases aligning to TRBD1. The germline CDR1 and CDR2 sequences are SNHLY and FYNNEI. There are 14 residues in the CDR3. Losses at the gene ends were 7 bases for V and 5 bases for J; bases not matched to a gene: 7. The CDR3 loop reads CASKRQGSTGELFF. The DNA of the CDR3 is TGTGCCAGCAAACGACAGGGCTCAACCGGGGAGCTGTTTTTT.